This TCR beta chain was found in a study of type 1 and type 2 diabetes patients. Ten milliliters of peripheral blood were drawn from each donor. Genomic DNA was the PCR template. A primer set of 30 forward and 13 reverse primers amplified the CDR3. TCRdb itself ran the multiplex PCR reads through MiXCR, one entry per CDR3 protein. Found here are 280,000 or so distinct CDR3 sequences, roughly 50% of them singletons; the top ten hold about an eighth. The CDR3 contains 15 residues. Germline V lookup: CDR1 ENHRY, CDR2 SYGVKD. The trim removed 3 bases at V and 5 bases at J, leaving 5 bases unmatched. This chain uses TRBV10-3 with TRBJ2-1; 9 bases match TRBD2. Sequenced sample: peripheral blood mononuclear cells (PBMCs). The receptor was derived from a man between 18 and 35 years old with type 2 diabetes. The DNA for the CDR3 is TGTGCCATCAGTGACGGGACTAGCTCAAACAATGAGCAGTTCTTC. Translating gives CAISDGTSSNNEQFF.